The sequence of this T cell receptor (beta chain) was determined in a study of blood T cell repertoires in COVID-19. Germline loops: CDR1 ENHRY, CDR2 SYGVKD. The CDR3 consists of 15 residues. Trimming removed 4 bases from V and 3 bases from J, with 12 bases in between. Profiling relied on immunoSEQ multiplex PCR, and the TCRdb table lists in-frame clones only, not all of them. The repertoire consists of about 96,000 clones, with roughly 84% occurring once and the leading ten covering about 18%. This receptor was taken from a woman aged 55-69 years with acute or convalescent COVID-19. Sequenced sample: peripheral blood. This chain connects TRBV10-3 to TRBJ1-4; D gene ambiguous. In nucleotides, the CDR3 is TGTGCCATCAGTGGGAACGTTGCGGCTAATGAAAAACTGTTTTTT. It is translated as CAISGNVAANEKLFF.